This paragraph reports one TCR beta chain. It has no known antigen specificity. Base qualities are missing; no much larger clone stands one base away. The data were obtained in a study of blood T cell repertoires in COVID-19 (dated by TCRdb to about 2020). General notes on the study: Collaborator samples came from the United States, Italy and Spain and covered acute and convalescent phases of COVID-19. The prospective study material was composed of cDNA or gDNA derived from T cells, B-cell-depleted T cells, or PBMCs. The dataset comprised deeply sampled blood TCRbeta repertoires from subjects exposed to, actively infected with, or recovered from COVID-19. The repertoires were released in a freely available public database meant as a resource for research on the immune response to SARS-CoV-2. The samples were drawn from two sources: the first 160 participants of the ongoing ImmuneRACE study, and fewer than 1,500 subjects contributed by 6 global collaborators. A de-identified subject ID, COVID-19 status, age in years and sex were almost always included in the sample metadata. Where available, HLA class I and class II types were taken from metadata supplied by the sample provider and were not determined by assay-based typing.

The immunoSEQ Assay, a bias-controlled multiplex PCR, was used to amplify TCRbeta CDR3 regions from genomic DNA. On the study's bioinformatics: Within the assay, amplification of reference gene primers was used to estimate how many nucleated cells each sample contained. To quantify the absolute abundance of each unique TCRbeta CDR3 rearrangement, sequence reads were collapsed and filtered. For each sample, productive Simpson clonality was calculated as the square root of Simpson's diversity index over productive rearrangements. In its TCRdb copy, this immuneACCESS table keeps in-frame sequences only and misses some clones. Where compared with another copy, unresolved V genes explain less than half of these, and the others have no known cause. V and J calls and clone size are given by that table; D and trimming were obtained from the DNA. Across this sample there are more than 130,000 clones, with almost 90% seen only once. The top ten clonotypes cover approximately 10% of the sample.

The paper's findings and limits, for the study overall: The quantity of clinical and demographic metadata differed by source and by participant and was supplied without curation.

Each collaborating institution followed its own protocols to collect whole blood in K2EDTA tubes. For TCRbeta analysis, collaborator samples were shipped as frozen whole blood, as isolated PBMCs, or as DNA extracted from either sample type. The CDR3 sequence holds 19 residues, the cysteine and phenylalanine included. Just CDR3 DNA is preserved here, 57 bases in frame from base 1. Relative to germline, V is missing 3 bases and J is missing 0 bases, with 13 bases of the junction outside any gene match. Based on the germline V gene, the CDR1 and CDR2 sequences are SGHVS and FQNEAQ. The chain uses TRBV7-8 and TRBJ2-2, with TRBD2 identical over 7 junction bases. The sequenced sample consisted of peripheral blood. This TCR derives from a man in his fifties with active or convalescent COVID-19. The base sequence is TGTGCCAGCAGCTTTCCCGGGACTACTACAATTGCGAACACCGGGGAGCTGTTTTTT. This translates into CASSFPGTTTIANTGELFF.